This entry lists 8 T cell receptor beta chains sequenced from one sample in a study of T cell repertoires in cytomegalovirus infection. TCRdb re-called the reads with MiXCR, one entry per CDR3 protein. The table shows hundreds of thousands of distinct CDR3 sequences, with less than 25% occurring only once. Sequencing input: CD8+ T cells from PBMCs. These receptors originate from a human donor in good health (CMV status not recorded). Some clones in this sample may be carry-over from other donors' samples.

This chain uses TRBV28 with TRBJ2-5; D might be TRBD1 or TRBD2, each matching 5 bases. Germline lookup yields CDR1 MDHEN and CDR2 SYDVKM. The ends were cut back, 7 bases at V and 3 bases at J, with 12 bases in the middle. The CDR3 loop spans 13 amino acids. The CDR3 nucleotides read TGTGCCAGCAACGAGGGGACCGAAGAGACCCAGTACTTC. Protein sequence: CASNEGTEETQYF.

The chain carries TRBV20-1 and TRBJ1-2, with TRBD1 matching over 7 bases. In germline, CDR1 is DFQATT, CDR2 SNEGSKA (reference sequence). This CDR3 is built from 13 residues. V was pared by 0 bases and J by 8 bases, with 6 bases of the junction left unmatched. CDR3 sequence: CSARDEGARGYTF. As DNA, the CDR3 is TGCAGTGCTAGAGATGAGGGGGCGCGGGGCTACACCTTC.

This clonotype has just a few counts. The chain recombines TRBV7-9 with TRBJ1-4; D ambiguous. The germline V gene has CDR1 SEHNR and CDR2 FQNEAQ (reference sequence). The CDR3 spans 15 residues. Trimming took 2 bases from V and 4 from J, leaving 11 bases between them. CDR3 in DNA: TGTGCCAGCAGCTTAACCGGCAGTGTTAATGAAAAACTGTTTTTT. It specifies CASSLTGSVNEKLFF.

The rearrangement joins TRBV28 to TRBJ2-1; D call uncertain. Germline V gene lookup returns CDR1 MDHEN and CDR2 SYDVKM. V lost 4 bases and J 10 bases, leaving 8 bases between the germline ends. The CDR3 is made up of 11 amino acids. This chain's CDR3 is CASSSPVEQFF. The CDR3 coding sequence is TGTGCCAGCAGTTCCCCAGTGGAGCAGTTCTTC.

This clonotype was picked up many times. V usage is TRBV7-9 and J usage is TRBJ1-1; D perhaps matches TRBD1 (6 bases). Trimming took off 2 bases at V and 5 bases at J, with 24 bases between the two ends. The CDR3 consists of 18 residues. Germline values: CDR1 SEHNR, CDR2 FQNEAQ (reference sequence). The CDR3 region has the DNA TGTGCCAGCAGCTTACTATCAGGGGTAACCCTGACACGAACTGAAGCTTTCTTT. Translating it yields CASSLLSGVTLTRTEAFF.

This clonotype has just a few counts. The CDR3 spells CASRQVYEETQYF. The CDR3 nucleotides read TGTGCCAGCAGGCAAGTTTATGAAGAGACCCAGTACTTC. V usage is TRBV5-6 and J usage is TRBJ2-5; D gene unclear. The CDR3 has 13 amino acids. The ends were cut back, 5 bases at V and 3 bases at J, with 11 bases in the middle. Looked up from germline, CDR1 is SGHDT and CDR2 is YYEEEE.

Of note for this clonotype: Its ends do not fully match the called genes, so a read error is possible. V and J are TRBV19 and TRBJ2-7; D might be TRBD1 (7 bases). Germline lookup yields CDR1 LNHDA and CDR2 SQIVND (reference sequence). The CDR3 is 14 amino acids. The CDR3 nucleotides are TGTACCAGTAGTAATTGGAGGGGGCCCTACGAGCAGTACTTC. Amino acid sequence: CTSSNWRGPYEQYF.

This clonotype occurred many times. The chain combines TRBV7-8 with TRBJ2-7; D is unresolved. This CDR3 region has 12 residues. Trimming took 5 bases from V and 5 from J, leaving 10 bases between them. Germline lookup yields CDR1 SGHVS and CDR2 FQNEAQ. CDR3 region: CASSTTVHEQYV. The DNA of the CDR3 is TGTGCCAGCAGCACGACGGTGCACGAGCAGTACGTC.